The 26 T cell receptor beta chains listed next were all sequenced from one sample in a study of T cell responses to AZD1222 COVID-19 vaccine. Produced via immunoSEQ multiplex PCR; TCRdb's table is partial and in-frame only. The table lists about 130,000 clones, 75% to 90% of them singletons, with less than 5.5% in the top ten. The sequenced sample was peripheral blood, obtained 28 days after the second AZD1222 dose. Source of these receptors: an adult who received the AZD1222 COVID-19 vaccine.

V usage is TRBV3-1 (or the pseudogene TRBV3-2) and J usage is TRBJ1-5; possibly TRBD1 for D (5 bases). The CDR3 is 14 amino acids. V was pared by 1 base and J by 7 bases, with 11 bases between. Per the germline V gene, CDR1 is LGHDT and CDR2 is YNNKEL (reference sequence). The CDR3 bases are TGTGCCAGCAGCCAAGGGACACCCACGCAGCCCCAGCATTTT. Protein product: CASSQGTPTQPQHF.

This rearrangement joins TRBV30 to TRBJ1-5; 7 bases agree with TRBD1. CDR1 is GTSNPN, CDR2 SVGIG, per germline (reference sequence). The trim removed 4 bases at V and 7 bases at J, leaving 10 bases unmatched. CDR3 length equals 14 residues. The CDR3 region has the DNA TGTGCCTGGAAAGGACAGGTCCCACCACAGCCCCAGCATTTT. Translated: CAWKGQVPPQPQHF.

The CDR3 coding sequence is TGTGCCAGCAGCTTAGTTCCAGGCCCAAACACCATATATTTT. This gives the protein CASSLVPGPNTIYF. This rearrangement joins TRBV7-9 to TRBJ1-3; D gene unclear. The germline gives CDR1 SEHNR, CDR2 FQNEAQ (reference sequence). This CDR3 has 14 residues. V gave up 1 base and J gave up 6 bases, with 10 bases separating them.

The gene calls are TRBV30 and TRBJ2-3; 13 bases fit TRBD2. Germline V lookup: CDR1 GTSNPN, CDR2 SVGIG (reference sequence). Trimming cost V 3 bases and J 7 bases; bases outside gene matches: 1. The CDR3 consists of 13 residues. The CDR3 coding sequence is TGTGCCTGGAGACTAGCGGGGGGGCATACGCAGTATTTT. Its protein is CAWRLAGGHTQYF.

This clone is a singleton in its sample. The chain has TRBV27 and TRBJ1-6; 7 bases fit TRBD1. V dropped 7 bases and J dropped 7; count of bases not matched to a gene: 7. Germline V CDR1 and CDR2: MNHEY, SMNVEV (reference sequence). The CDR3 extends over 14 amino acids. CDR3 DNA: TGTGCCAGCACACCGGGGACAGAGAATTCACCCCTCCACTTT. Translation: CASTPGTENSPLHF.

The gene calls are TRBV10-1 and TRBJ2-5; TRBD2 is a possible D gene (5 bases). CDR3 length: 13 residues. The ends were cut back, 2 bases at V and 3 bases at J, with 7 bases in the middle. CDR1 is WNHNN and CDR2 is SYGVQD in the germline V gene (reference sequence). The CDR3 is CASSEHGKETQYF. The CDR3 bases are TGCGCCAGCAGTGAGCACGGGAAAGAGACCCAGTACTTC.

The chain uses TRBV6-4 and TRBJ1-1; D is unclear. Germline V gene lookup returns CDR1 MRHNA and CDR2 SNTAGT. V was shortened by 3 bases and J by 2 bases, with 10 bases between the two germline ends. The length of the CDR3 is 14 residues. CDR3 region: CASSETNRNTEAFF. The CDR3 bases are TGTGCCAGCAGTGAAACGAACAGAAACACTGAAGCTTTCTTT.

This chain connects TRBV10-3 to TRBJ2-7; D possibly matches TRBD1 or TRBD2 (6 bases each). CDR3 size: 17 residues. Trimming pared 0 bases from V and 0 bases from J, leaving 15 bases between. CDR1 is ENHRY, CDR2 SYGVKD, per germline. The CDR3 loop is CAISESGQGGSSYEQYF. CDR3 DNA sequence: TGTGCCATCAGTGAGTCTGGGCAAGGGGGGAGCTCCTACGAGCAGTACTTC.

This chain connects TRBV3-1 (or the pseudogene TRBV3-2) to TRBJ1-4; TRBD1 might be the D (6 bases). The CDR3 is 14 residues long. The germline V and J ends were trimmed by 4 bases and 7 bases, with 13 bases remaining between them. Germline CDR1 and CDR2: LGHDT and YNNKEL (reference sequence). In DNA, the CDR3 is TGTGCCAGCAGCCGATTAGGGGGAGGTGAAAAACTGTTTTTT. Amino acid sequence: CASSRLGGGEKLFF.

The chain has TRBV18 and TRBJ1-5; 9 bases fit TRBD1. V shed 5 bases, J shed 1 base, and the junction held 0 bases outside the gene matches. Germline-derived CDR1 and CDR2 are KGHSH and LQKENI. This CDR3 has 14 residues. Here the CDR3 DNA reads TGTGCCAGCTCAGGGACAGGGAGCAATCAGCCCCAGCATTTT. It translates to CASSGTGSNQPQHF.

This clone showed up just a few times. The chain recombines TRBV3-1 (or the pseudogene TRBV3-2) with TRBJ1-2, with 8 bases aligning to TRBD1. The junction had 5 bases not matched to a gene; V was cut back by 4 bases and J by 4 bases. Germline CDR1 and CDR2: LGHDT and YNNKEL (reference sequence). The CDR3 extends over 14 amino acids. The CDR3 sequence is CASSPPTGVYGYTF. CDR3 nucleotides: TGTGCCAGCAGCCCACCGACAGGGGTCTATGGCTACACCTTC.

The chain combines TRBV5-1 with TRBJ1-6; unclear D gene. V was shortened by 0 bases and J by 7 bases, with 11 bases between the two germline ends. Germline-derived CDR1 and CDR2 are SGHRS and YFSETQ. The CDR3 consists of 15 residues. The CDR3 DNA reads TGCGCCAGCAGCTTGGCCGGCGAAGGAAATTCACCCCTCCACTTT. It is translated as CASSLAGEGNSPLHF. Together with reference TRBV5-1 and TRBJ1-6, the CDR3 gives the full variable domain: KAGVTQTPRYLIKTRGQQVTLSCSPISGHRSVSWYQQTPGQGLQFLFEYFSETQRNKGNFPGRFSGRQFSNSRSEMNVSTLELGDSALYLCASSLAGEGNSPLHFGNGTRLTVT.

The chain recombines TRBV7-2 with TRBJ2-3; 8 nucleotides match TRBD2. The CDR3 spans 14 residues. The germline V gene has CDR1 SGHTA and CDR2 FQGNSA. V lost 9 bases to trimming and J lost 2 bases; unmatched junction nucleotides: 7. The chain's CDR3 is CASSSGRNTDTQYF. The CDR3 bases are TGTGCCAGTTCTAGCGGGCGAAACACAGATACGCAGTATTTT.

This chain joins TRBV10-2 and TRBJ2-4; TRBD1 matches at 11 bases. This CDR3 spans 16 amino acids. Trimming took 6 bases from V and 2 from J; bases not matched to a gene: 6. Per germline, CDR1 WSHSY and CDR2 SAAADI. CDR3 in DNA: TGCGCCAGCAGAAGGACAGGGGGCAGTTCCAAAAACATTCAGTACTTC. It is translated as CASRRTGGSSKNIQYF.

V gene TRBV5-1 combines with J gene TRBJ1-2; unclear D gene. This CDR3 is 12 amino acids long. Trimming took off 4 bases at V and 7 bases at J, with 11 bases between the two ends. Germline CDR1 reads SGHRS; CDR2 reads YFSETQ. This chain's CDR3 is CASSQYQSGYTF. CDR3 nucleotides: TGCGCCAGCAGCCAATACCAGAGTGGCTACACCTTC.

The gene calls are TRBV27 and TRBJ1-2; 12 bases line up with TRBD1. The trim removed 5 bases at V and 3 bases at J, leaving 4 bases unmatched. Germline CDR1 is MNHEY and CDR2 is SMNVEV (reference sequence). The CDR3 runs 15 residues. CDR3 nucleotide sequence: TGTGCCAGCAGTCACGGGACAGGGGGCGACTATGGCTACACCTTC. Translation: CASSHGTGGDYGYTF.

The chain couples TRBV7-3 to TRBJ2-1; D might be TRBD2 (5 bases). V shed 2 bases and J shed 0 bases, with 8 bases lying between them. The CDR3 has 15 amino acids. Germline V gene data show CDR1 as SGHTA and CDR2 as FQGTGA. CDR3 nucleotide sequence: TGTGCCAGCAGCTTAGGGGAGAGCTCCTACAATGAGCAGTTCTTC. It encodes CASSLGESSYNEQFF.

This clone was seen a handful of times. This sequence joins TRBV5-1 and TRBJ1-4, with D maybe TRBD1 (5 bases). CDR1 is SGHRS and CDR2 is YFSETQ in the germline V gene. Deletions cut 3 bases from V and 8 bases from J, with 11 bases between. The CDR3 consists of 13 residues. The CDR3, as DNA: TGCGCCAGCAGCTCTGACAGACGCGAAAAACTGTTTTTT. Amino acid sequence: CASSSDRREKLFF. Variable domain in full (rest from reference TRBV5-1 and TRBJ1-4): KAGVTQTPRYLIKTRGQQVTLSCSPISGHRSVSWYQQTPGQGLQFLFEYFSETQRNKGNFPGRFSGRQFSNSRSEMNVSTLELGDSALYLCASSSDRREKLFFGSGTQLSVL.

The chain has TRBV5-5 and TRBJ2-7; D remains ambiguous. Germline CDR1 reads SGHKS; CDR2 reads YYEKEE (reference sequence). This CDR3 comprises 12 residues. Deletions cut 3 bases from V and 3 bases from J, with 7 bases between. The CDR3 DNA reads as TGTGCCAGCAGCTATAGTATCTACGAGCAGTACTTC. This gives the protein CASSYSIYEQYF.

The V gene is TRBV11-2, the J gene TRBJ2-7, with D possibly matching TRBD2 (5 bases). CDR1 and CDR2 from the germline V gene are SGHAT and FQNNGV. The CDR3 extends over 14 amino acids. The V end lost 5 bases, the J end lost 5 bases, and 16 bases lay between the germline ends. DNA of the CDR3: TGTGCCAGCAGCCGGGCCTCCGTCGGGGACGAGCAGTACTTC. Translated, it gives CASSRASVGDEQYF. The complete variable domain, with remaining parts taken from reference TRBV11-2 and TRBJ2-7, reads EAGVAQSPRYKIIEKRQSVAFWCNPISGHATLYWYQQILGQGPKLLIQFQNNGVVDDSQLPKDRFSAERLKGVDSTLKIQPAKLEDSAVYLCASSRASVGDEQYFGPGTRLTVT.

The gene calls are TRBV28 and TRBJ2-7; weak D call: TRBD1 (6 bases). The CDR3 sequence is 13 residues long. V was pared by 3 bases and J by 6 bases, with 12 bases between. From germline, CDR1 is MDHEN and CDR2 SYDVKM. The CDR3 DNA is TGTGCCAGCAGTTTTAACAGGGCCCCCGAGCAGTACTTC. Translated, it gives CASSFNRAPEQYF.

The genes are TRBV10-1 and TRBJ2-1, with 8 bases lining up with TRBD1. Germline loops: CDR1 WNHNN, CDR2 SYGVQD (reference sequence). V dropped 6 bases and J dropped 4; count of bases not matched to a gene: 5. CDR3 length: 14 residues. In DNA, the CDR3 is TGCGCCAGCAGCGTGGGACAGGAGTACAATGAGCAGTTCTTC. Translated, it gives CASSVGQEYNEQFF.

The CDR3 loop is CASSLISGRTDTQYF. CDR3 nucleotide sequence: TGTGCCAGCAGCTTGATTAGCGGGCGCACAGATACGCAGTATTTT. The chain couples TRBV5-6 to TRBJ2-3, with TRBD2 matching over 7 bases. The CDR3 has 15 amino acids. Germline V gene lookup returns CDR1 SGHDT and CDR2 YYEEEE. The J segment lost 1 base and the V segment lost 1 base, leaving 3 bases of the junction unmatched. The variable domain in full, with the rest retrieved from reference TRBV5-6 and TRBJ2-3, is DAGVTQSPTHLIKTRGQQVTLRCSPKSGHDTVSWYQQALGQGPQFIFQYYEEEERQRGNFPDRFSGHQFPNYSSELNVNALLLGDSALYLCASSLISGRTDTQYFGPGTRLTVL.

The chain is built from TRBV2 and TRBJ1-5; tentatively, D is TRBD1 (5 bases). The CDR3 totals 14 residues. CDR1 is SNHLY and CDR2 is FYNNEI in the germline V gene. V lost 3 bases and J lost 6, with 12 bases in between. CDR3 sequence reads: CASSEVQGGQPQHF. DNA of the CDR3: TGTGCCAGCAGTGAGGTCCAGGGTGGTCAGCCCCAGCATTTT.

The rearrangement links TRBV15 to TRBJ2-1, with 7 bases identical to TRBD2. V lost 0 bases, J lost 6 bases, and 11 bases stayed unmatched. This CDR3 spans 17 amino acids. The germline V gene has CDR1 LNHNV and CDR2 YYDKDF (reference sequence). CDR3 DNA: TGTGCCACCAGCAGAGATCGATTGGCTAGCGGAGGCAATGAGCAGTTCTTC. Translation gives CATSRDRLASGGNEQFF.

This clone has just a few counts. The genes are TRBV7-6 and TRBJ2-7; D gene uncertain. The germline V and J ends were trimmed by 4 bases and 3 bases, with 4 bases remaining between them. The germline V gene encodes CDR1 SGHVS and CDR2 FNYEAQ. This CDR3 region has 11 residues. CDR3: CASSSNYEQYF. The CDR3 nucleotides are TGTGCCAGCAGCTCGAACTACGAGCAGTACTTC.